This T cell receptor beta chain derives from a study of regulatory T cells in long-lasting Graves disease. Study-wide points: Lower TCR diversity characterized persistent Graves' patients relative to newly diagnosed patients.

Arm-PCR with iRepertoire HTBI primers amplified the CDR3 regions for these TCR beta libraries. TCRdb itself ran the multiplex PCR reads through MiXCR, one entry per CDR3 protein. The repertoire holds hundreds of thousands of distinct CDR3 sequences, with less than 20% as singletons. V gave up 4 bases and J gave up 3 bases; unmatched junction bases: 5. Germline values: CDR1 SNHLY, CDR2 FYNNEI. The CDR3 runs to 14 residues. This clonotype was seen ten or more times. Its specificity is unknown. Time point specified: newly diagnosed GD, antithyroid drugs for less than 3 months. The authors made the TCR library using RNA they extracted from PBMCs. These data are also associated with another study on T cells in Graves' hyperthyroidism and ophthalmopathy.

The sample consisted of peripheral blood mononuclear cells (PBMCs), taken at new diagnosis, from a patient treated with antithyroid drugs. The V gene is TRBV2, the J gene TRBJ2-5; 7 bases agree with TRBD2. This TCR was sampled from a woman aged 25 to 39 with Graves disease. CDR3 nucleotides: TGTGCCAGCAGTGCGGGACTACTAAAAGAGACCCAGTACTTC. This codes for CASSAGLLKETQYF.